This TCR beta chain stems from a study of identical twins. Points from the study as a whole: Potential partial confounding of zero-insertion analyses by invariant MAIT and iNKT cells was noted.

J lost 0 bases, V lost 5 bases, and 6 bases had no gene match. The CDR3 has 16 residues. Germline CDR1 reads DFQATT; CDR2 reads SNEGSKA (reference sequence). This clonotype was seen a handful of times. The antigen is unknown. Each CDR3 protein gets one entry after TCRdb re-called the 5' RACE reads with MiXCR. The table shows around 220,000 distinct CDR3 sequences, with more than 12% occurring only once. Each donor was a healthy Caucasian. This clonotype was sampled from a woman under 30 in good health. V gene TRBV20-1 combines with J gene TRBJ2-5, with 13 bases aligning to TRBD2. The source material was memory (CD45RO+) T cells sorted from blood. The CDR3 sequence: CSAVTSGGMYQETQYF. The CDR3 bases are TGCAGTGCTGTGACTAGCGGGGGGATGTACCAAGAGACCCAGTACTTC.